The 21 T cell receptor beta chains below come from one sample, sequenced in a study of blood T cell repertoires in COVID-19. Some clones are missing from TCRdb's copy, which holds only in-frame ones; the method was immunoSEQ multiplex PCR. There are tens of thousands of clones in the sample; 87% occur only once, and roughly 14% lies in the top ten. Sequencing input: peripheral blood. The receptors come from a human donor in a cohort sampled during active COVID-19. The donor label of this sample is uncertain.

The chain is built from TRBV3-1 (or the pseudogene TRBV3-2) and TRBJ1-1, with 8 positions matching TRBD1. The V segment lost 0 bases and the J segment 1 base; nucleotides outside the gene matches: 16. This CDR3 contains 20 residues. CDR1 is LGHDT, CDR2 YNNKEL, per germline (reference sequence). CDR3 residues: CASSQDSPGRGLGRNTEAFF. CDR3 sequence (DNA): TGTGCCAGCAGCCAAGATTCCCCGGGCAGGGGGCTAGGGCGGAACACTGAAGCTTTCTTT.

The chain links TRBV7-2 to TRBJ1-2; no clear D gene. Germline V gene lookup returns CDR1 SGHTA and CDR2 FQGNSA. This CDR3 is built from 13 residues. The ends were cut back, 5 bases at V and 1 base at J, with 8 bases in the middle. CDR3 amino acids: CASSLRGNYGYTF. The CDR3 nucleotides read TGTGCCAGCAGCCTCCGGGGTAACTATGGCTACACCTTC.

The chain recombines TRBV5-5 with TRBJ2-3; the match to TRBD1 covers 7 bases. Trimming at V came to 3 bases and at J to 0 bases, leaving 4 bases not matched to a gene. CDR3 length: 15 amino acids. Germline V CDR1 and CDR2: SGHKS, YYEKEE (reference sequence). In DNA, the CDR3 is TGTGCCAGCAGCTCCGGGACAGTCAGCACAGATACGCAGTATTTT. Encoded protein: CASSSGTVSTDTQYF.

The J gene is TRBJ2-1, the V gene TRBV12-3 or TRBV12-4; a weak D match, TRBD2 (5 bases). The ends were cut back, 6 bases at V and 14 bases at J, with 14 bases in the middle. The CDR3 sequence is 11 residues long. In nucleotides, the CDR3 is TGTGCCAGCAGCACCGCGGGTGGGGAGTTCTTC. Translation gives CASSTAGGEFF.

This chain links TRBV3-1 (or the pseudogene TRBV3-2) with TRBJ2-3; D unclear. Germline lookup yields CDR1 LGHDT and CDR2 YNNKEL (reference sequence). This CDR3 spans 14 amino acids. V shed 3 bases and J shed 8 bases, with 15 bases lying between them. The CDR3 protein is CASSHLASNGTQYF. In DNA, the CDR3 is TGTGCCAGCAGCCATTTAGCATCCAATGGTACGCAGTATTTT.

The rearrangement uses TRBV6-1 and TRBJ1-1, with 7 nucleotides matching TRBD1. CDR3 length equals 14 residues. CDR1 and CDR2 (germline): MNHNS, SASEGT. V was clipped by 1 base and J by 1 base; unmatched bases: 0. The CDR3 region has the DNA TGTGCCAGCAGTGAAGGGGACAGGAACACTGAAGCTTTCTTT. Encoded protein: CASSEGDRNTEAFF.

This chain uses TRBV27 with TRBJ1-6, with a tentative D call TRBD1 (6 bases). Trimming left V 4 bases short and J 3 bases short, with 16 bases between. The CDR3 loop spans 17 amino acids. The germline gives CDR1 MNHEY, CDR2 SMNVEV (reference sequence). The CDR3 region is CASSSQKGGFYNSPLHF. CDR3 nucleotides: TGTGCCAGCAGTTCTCAGAAAGGGGGTTTCTATAATTCACCCCTCCACTTT.

The J gene is TRBJ2-3, the V gene TRBV19, with TRBD2 matching over 8 bases. CDR3 length: 13 residues. Germline-derived CDR1 and CDR2 are LNHDA and SQIVND (reference sequence). Trimming cost V 6 bases and J 4 bases; bases outside gene matches: 3. The CDR3 loop is CASSGGAADTQYF. As DNA, the CDR3 is TGTGCCAGTAGCGGGGGGGCCGCAGATACGCAGTATTTT.

The chain uses TRBV18 and TRBJ1-2; 9 bases map to TRBD1. With 5 bases clipped from V and 9 bases from J, the junction kept 4 bases outside the gene matches. The CDR3 totals 12 residues. Germline-derived CDR1 and CDR2 are KGHSH and LQKENI. The CDR3 DNA reads TGTGCCAGCTCATCAGGACAGGGGAGCTACACCTTC. It encodes CASSSGQGSYTF. Full variable domain (outside the CDR3, taken from reference TRBV18 and TRBJ1-2): NAGVMQNPRHLVRRRGQEARLRCSPMKGHSHVYWYRQLPEEGLKFMVYLQKENIIDESGMPKERFSAEFPKEGPSILRIQQVVRGDSAAYFCASSSGQGSYTFGSGTRLTVV.

J is TRBJ2-5 and V is TRBV7-2; no clear D gene. CDR1 is SGHTA, CDR2 FQGNSA, per germline. The CDR3 has 15 residues. Trimming cost V 5 bases and J 1 base, with 14 bases left between them. CDR3 sequence reads: CASSPGGGLQETQYF. CDR3 sequence (DNA): TGTGCCAGCAGCCCCGGCGGCGGCCTCCAAGAGACCCAGTACTTC.

The chain recombines TRBV27 with TRBJ1-3; unclear D gene. The CDR3 is made up of 14 amino acids. Germline CDR1 and CDR2: MNHEY and SMNVEV (reference sequence). The V end was cut by 4 bases, the J end by 1 base, with 8 bases between. The CDR3 region has the DNA TGTGCCAGCAGTTCCGCGGGATCTGGAAACACCATATATTTT. This encodes CASSSAGSGNTIYF.

V gene TRBV19 combines with J gene TRBJ2-5; 8 nucleotides align to TRBD1. The CDR3 sequence is 14 residues long. CDR1 is LNHDA and CDR2 is SQIVND in the germline V gene (reference sequence). Unmatched junction bases numbered 11, after V lost 9 bases and J lost 5 bases. The CDR3 nucleotides read TGTGCCAGCACCCTCCGACAGGGGATGGAGACCCAGTACTTC. This gives the protein CASTLRQGMETQYF.

This clone turned up a few times. This rearrangement joins TRBV2 to TRBJ1-6; D may be TRBD1 (5 bases). Germline CDR1 is SNHLY and CDR2 is FYNNEI. V was clipped by 0 bases and J by 9 bases, with 18 bases between them. The CDR3 is made up of 17 amino acids. The CDR3 sequence: CASSEAHSGRRISPLHF. CDR3 sequence (DNA): TGTGCCAGCAGTGAAGCCCACTCAGGGAGGCGAATTTCACCCCTCCACTTT.

The rearrangement joins TRBV11-1 to TRBJ1-6; D is unclear. Germline CDR1 is SGHAT and CDR2 is FQDESV (reference sequence). V was pared by 3 bases and J by 7 bases, with 4 bases between. CDR3 length equals 12 residues. The chain's CDR3 is CASSFPNSPLHF. CDR3 nucleotides: TGTGCCAGCAGCTTTCCGAATTCACCCCTCCACTTT.

The chain joins TRBV5-4 to TRBJ2-2; no reliable D call. Germline assignment: CDR1 SGHNT and CDR2 YYREEE (reference sequence). This CDR3 is 13 amino acids long. Trimming stripped 0 bases from V and 4 bases from J, with 4 bases between. The CDR3 sequence: CASSLDSTGELFF. The CDR3, as DNA: TGTGCCAGCAGCTTGGACAGCACCGGGGAGCTGTTTTTT.

The chain employs TRBV7-2 and TRBJ2-1; 9 nucleotides align to TRBD1. The CDR3 extends over 16 amino acids. Germline V gives CDR1 SGHTA, CDR2 FQGNSA. V shed 3 bases, J shed 4 bases, and the junction held 7 bases outside the gene matches. The CDR3 DNA reads as TGTGCCAGCAGCTTCGCGGGACAGGGATCTTACAATGAGCAGTTCTTC. Its translation is CASSFAGQGSYNEQFF.

This clone was picked up a small number of times. The chain has TRBV3-1 (or the pseudogene TRBV3-2) and TRBJ1-3; 8 nucleotides agree with TRBD1. The CDR3 is made up of 16 amino acids. Per the germline V gene, CDR1 is LGHDT and CDR2 is YNNKEL (reference sequence). J lost 0 bases, V lost 4 bases, and 5 bases had no gene match. The CDR3 spells CASSRGQVNSGNTIYF. In DNA, the CDR3 is TGTGCCAGCAGCCGGGGACAGGTGAACTCTGGAAACACCATATATTTT.

The V gene is TRBV18, the J gene TRBJ1-2; D remains unclear. Between the trimmed V and J ends, which lost 5 bases and 4 bases, there was a span of 14 bases. This CDR3 has 14 residues. CDR1 is KGHSH and CDR2 is LQKENI in the germline V gene. The CDR3: CASSIGDGAYGYTF. The CDR3 DNA follows: TGTGCCAGCTCAATCGGAGACGGTGCCTATGGCTACACCTTC.

This chain joins TRBV7-3 and TRBJ1-6; perhaps TRBD1 as D (6 bases). Trimming removed 1 base from V and 6 bases from J, with 13 bases in between. Germline loops: CDR1 SGHTA, CDR2 FQGTGA. This CDR3 is 16 amino acids long. CDR3: CASSLSGGPGNSPLHF. Written as DNA, the CDR3 is TGTGCCAGCAGCTTAAGCGGGGGGCCGGGTAATTCACCCCTCCACTTT. Complete variable domain (other parts from reference TRBV7-3 and TRBJ1-6): GAGVSQTPSNKVTEKGKYVELRCDPISGHTALYWYRQSLGQGPEFLIYFQGTGAADDSGLPNDRFFAVRPEGSVSTLKIQRTERGDSAVYLCASSLSGGPGNSPLHFGNGTRLTVT.

V usage is TRBV27 and J usage is TRBJ2-2, with 7 bases identical to TRBD1. V was clipped by 4 bases and J by 6 bases; unmatched bases: 17. Germline CDR1 reads MNHEY; CDR2 reads SMNVEV (reference sequence). The CDR3 has 18 residues. The CDR3 region is CASSSTYLTGQRSGELFF. The DNA for the CDR3 is TGTGCCAGCAGTTCAACCTACCTGACAGGGCAGAGGTCCGGGGAGCTGTTTTTT.

This clone has just one count. The rearrangement uses TRBV6-5 and TRBJ1-6; 9 bases are shared with TRBD1. The V segment lost 6 bases and the J segment 7 bases; nucleotides outside the gene matches: 7. CDR3 length equals 15 residues. Germline V CDR1 and CDR2: MNHEY, SVGAGI. CDR3: CASRGDRADNSPLHF. CDR3 in DNA: TGTGCCAGCAGGGGGGACAGGGCTGACAATTCACCCCTCCACTTT.